This entry is about one T cell receptor (beta chain). What it binds is unknown. For TCR, cDNA came from 5'RACE template switching, which added a universal primer site and UMIs. TCRdb redid the calling of the 5' RACE reads with MiXCR, one entry per CDR3 protein. Of hundreds of thousands of distinct CDR3 sequences in the sample, 10% to 15% were seen once. This entry belongs to a study of T cells after yellow fever vaccination. The wider study: Some fractions had low cell numbers, and these were prepared with SMART-Seq v4 Ultra Low Input.

Whole-study results and caveats: Secondary responses were weaker yet peaked faster, day 5 versus 15.

Trimming took off 5 bases at V and 0 bases at J, with 12 bases between the two ends. The CDR3 sequence is 14 residues long. The germline CDR1 and CDR2 sequences are DFQATT and SNEGSKA (reference sequence). The sequenced sample was PBMCs, obtained on the day of the yellow fever booster vaccination. The sequence was obtained from a man aged 25-45 years who received the YFV17D yellow fever vaccine. The chain couples TRBV20-1 to TRBJ2-3, with D possibly matching TRBD1 (5 bases). The CDR3 sequence is CSALQDLSTDTQYF. CDR3 sequence (DNA): TGCAGTGCTTTACAGGATTTGAGCACAGATACGCAGTATTTT.